Detailed here is one T cell receptor (beta chain). This entry comes from a study of blood T cell repertoires in COVID-19. At the level of the study: PBMCs, B-cell-depleted T cells, or T cells were the source of the cDNA or gDNA that made up the material.

V lost 5 bases, J lost 0 bases, and 8 bases stayed unmatched. Germline lookup yields CDR1 MGHDK and CDR2 SYGVNS. CDR3 length: 16 amino acids. Under the authors' procedure: Estimated nucleated cell counts came from reference gene primer amplification. Sequencing was performed with immunoSEQ multiplex PCR; in TCRdb, only in-frame clones are kept and a portion is missing. V and J calls and clone size come straight from that table; D and trimming were deduced from the DNA. Of hundreds of thousands of clones detected, roughly 84% appear once; the ten largest clones hold 27%. The TCR was taken from a man aged 40-49 years with acute or convalescent COVID-19. The chain links TRBV25-1 to TRBJ2-7, with TRBD1 identical over 9 bases. The sample was peripheral blood. The CDR3 sequence is CASSYGTGGGSYEQYF. CDR3 coding DNA: TGTGCCAGCAGTTATGGCACAGGGGGCGGCTCCTACGAGCAGTACTTC.